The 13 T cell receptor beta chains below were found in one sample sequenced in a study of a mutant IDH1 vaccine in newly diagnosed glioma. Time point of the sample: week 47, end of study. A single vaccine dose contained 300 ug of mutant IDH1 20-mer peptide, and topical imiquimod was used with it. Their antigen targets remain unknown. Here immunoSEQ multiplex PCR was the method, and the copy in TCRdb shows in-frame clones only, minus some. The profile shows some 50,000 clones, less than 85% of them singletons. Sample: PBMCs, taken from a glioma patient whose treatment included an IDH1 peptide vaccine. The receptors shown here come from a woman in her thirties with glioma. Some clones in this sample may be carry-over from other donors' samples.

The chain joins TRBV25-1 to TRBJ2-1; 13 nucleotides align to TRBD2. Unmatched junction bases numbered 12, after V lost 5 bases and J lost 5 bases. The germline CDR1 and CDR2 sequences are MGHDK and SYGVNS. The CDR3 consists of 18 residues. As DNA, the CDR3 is TGTGCCAGCAGTCGAACCAGGGCCGGACTAGCGGGAGACAATGAGCAGTTCTTC. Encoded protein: CASSRTRAGLAGDNEQFF. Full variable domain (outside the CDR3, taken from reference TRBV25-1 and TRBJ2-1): EADIYQTPRYLVIGTGKKITLECSQTMGHDKMYWYQQDPGMELHLIHYSYGVNSTEKGDLSSESTVSRIRTEHFPLTLESARPSHTSQYLCASSRTRAGLAGDNEQFFGPGTRLTVL.

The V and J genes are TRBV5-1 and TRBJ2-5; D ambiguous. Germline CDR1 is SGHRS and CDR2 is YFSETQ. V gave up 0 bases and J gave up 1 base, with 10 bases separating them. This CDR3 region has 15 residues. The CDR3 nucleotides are TGCGCCAGCAGCTTGGCCGGAGCAGTCCAAGAGACCCAGTACTTC. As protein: CASSLAGAVQETQYF.

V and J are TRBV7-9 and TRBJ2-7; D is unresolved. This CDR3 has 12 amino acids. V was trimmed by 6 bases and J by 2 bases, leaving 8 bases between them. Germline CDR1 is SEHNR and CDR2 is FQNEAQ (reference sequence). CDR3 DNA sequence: TGTGCCAGCAGTGAGGCAACCTACGAGCAGTACTTC. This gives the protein CASSEATYEQYF.

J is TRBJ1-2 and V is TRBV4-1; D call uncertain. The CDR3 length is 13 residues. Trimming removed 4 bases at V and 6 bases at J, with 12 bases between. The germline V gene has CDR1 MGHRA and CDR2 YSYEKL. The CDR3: CASSPSRSDGYTF. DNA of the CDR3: TGCGCCAGCAGCCCCAGCAGAAGTGATGGCTACACCTTC.

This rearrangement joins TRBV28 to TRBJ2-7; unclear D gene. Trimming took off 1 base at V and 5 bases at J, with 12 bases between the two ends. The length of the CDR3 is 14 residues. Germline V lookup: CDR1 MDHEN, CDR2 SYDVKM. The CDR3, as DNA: TGTGCCAGCAGTTTATCTCGAAACGGCCACGAGCAGTACTTC. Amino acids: CASSLSRNGHEQYF. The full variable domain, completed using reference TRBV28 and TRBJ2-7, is DVKVTQSSRYLVKRTGEKVFLECVQDMDHENMFWYRQDPGLGLRLIYFSYDVKMKEKGDIPEGYSVSREKKERFSLILESASTNQTSMYLCASSLSRNGHEQYFGPGTRLTVT.

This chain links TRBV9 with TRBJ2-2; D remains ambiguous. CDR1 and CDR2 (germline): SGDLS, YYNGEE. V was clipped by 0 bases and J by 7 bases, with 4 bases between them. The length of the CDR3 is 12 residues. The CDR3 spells CASSVVVGELFF. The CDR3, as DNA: TGTGCCAGCAGCGTAGTGGTCGGGGAGCTGTTTTTT.

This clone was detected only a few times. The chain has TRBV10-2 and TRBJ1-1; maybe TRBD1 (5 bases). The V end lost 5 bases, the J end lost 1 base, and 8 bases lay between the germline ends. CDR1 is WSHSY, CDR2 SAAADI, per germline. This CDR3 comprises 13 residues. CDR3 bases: TGCGCCAGCAGTCAGGGTGGGAACACTGAAGCTTTCTTT. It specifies CASSQGGNTEAFF.

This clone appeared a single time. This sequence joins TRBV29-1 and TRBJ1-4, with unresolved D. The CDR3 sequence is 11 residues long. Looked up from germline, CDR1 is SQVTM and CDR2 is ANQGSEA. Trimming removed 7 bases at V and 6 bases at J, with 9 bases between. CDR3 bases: TGCAGCGCCAGTAAGGATGAAAAACTGTTTTTT. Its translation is CSASKDEKLFF.

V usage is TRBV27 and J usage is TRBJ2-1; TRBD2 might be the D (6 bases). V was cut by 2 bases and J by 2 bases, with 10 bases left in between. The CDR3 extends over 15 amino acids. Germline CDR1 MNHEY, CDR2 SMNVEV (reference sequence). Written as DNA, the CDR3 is TGTGCCAGCAGTTTACTAGCGAGCCCCTACAATGAGCAGTTCTTC. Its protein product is CASSLLASPYNEQFF.

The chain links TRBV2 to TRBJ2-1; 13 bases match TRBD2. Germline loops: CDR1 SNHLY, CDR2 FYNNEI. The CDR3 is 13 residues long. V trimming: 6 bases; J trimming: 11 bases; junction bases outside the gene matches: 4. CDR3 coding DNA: TGTGCCAGCAGGAGGACTAGCGGGAGTCAGCAGTTCTTC. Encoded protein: CASRRTSGSQQFF.

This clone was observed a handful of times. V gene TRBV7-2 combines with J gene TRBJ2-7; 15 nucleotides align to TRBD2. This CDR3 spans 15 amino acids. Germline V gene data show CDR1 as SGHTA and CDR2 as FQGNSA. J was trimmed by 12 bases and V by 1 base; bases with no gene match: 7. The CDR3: CASSLEGTSGRSRYF. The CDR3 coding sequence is TGTGCCAGCAGCTTAGAAGGGACTAGCGGGAGGAGTCGGTACTTC.

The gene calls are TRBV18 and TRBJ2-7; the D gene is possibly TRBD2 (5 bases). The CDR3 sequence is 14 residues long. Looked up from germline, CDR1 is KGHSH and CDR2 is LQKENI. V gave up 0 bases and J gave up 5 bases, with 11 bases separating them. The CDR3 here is CASSPPGERDEQYF. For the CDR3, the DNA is TGTGCCAGCTCACCACCGGGAGAGAGGGACGAGCAGTACTTC.

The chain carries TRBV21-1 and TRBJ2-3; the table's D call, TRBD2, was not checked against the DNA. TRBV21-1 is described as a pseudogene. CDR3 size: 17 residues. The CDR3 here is CASTLLGTSPVADTQYF. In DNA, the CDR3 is TGTGCCAGCACCCTCCTCGGGACTAGCCCGGTCGCAGATACGCAGTATTTT.